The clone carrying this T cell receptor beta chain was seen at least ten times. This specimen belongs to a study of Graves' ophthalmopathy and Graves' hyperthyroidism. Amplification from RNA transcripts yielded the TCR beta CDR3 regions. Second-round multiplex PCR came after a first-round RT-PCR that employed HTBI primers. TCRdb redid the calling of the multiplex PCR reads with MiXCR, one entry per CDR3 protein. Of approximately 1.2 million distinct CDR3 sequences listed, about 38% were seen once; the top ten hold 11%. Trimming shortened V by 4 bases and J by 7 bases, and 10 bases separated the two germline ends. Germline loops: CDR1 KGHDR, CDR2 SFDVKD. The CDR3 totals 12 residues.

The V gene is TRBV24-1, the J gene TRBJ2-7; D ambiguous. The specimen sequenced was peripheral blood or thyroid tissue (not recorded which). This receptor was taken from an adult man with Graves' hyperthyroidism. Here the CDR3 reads CATSDPAEEQYF. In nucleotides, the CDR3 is TGTGCCACCAGTGACCCAGCAGAGGAGCAGTACTTC.